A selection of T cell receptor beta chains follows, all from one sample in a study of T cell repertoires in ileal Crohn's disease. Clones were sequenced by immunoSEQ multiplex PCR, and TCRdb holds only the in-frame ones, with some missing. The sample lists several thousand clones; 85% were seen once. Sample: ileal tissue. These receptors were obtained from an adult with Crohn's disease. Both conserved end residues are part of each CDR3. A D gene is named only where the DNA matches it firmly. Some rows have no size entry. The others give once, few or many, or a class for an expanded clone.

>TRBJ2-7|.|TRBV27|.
TGTGCCAGCAGTTTATTTGGAGGGGGCAGGTACGAGCAGTACTTC
CASSLFGGGRYEQYF
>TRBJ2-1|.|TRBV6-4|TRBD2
TGTGCCAGCAGCCCTAGCGGGACCTACAATGAGCAGTTCTTC
CASSPSGTYNEQFF
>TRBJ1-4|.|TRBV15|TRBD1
TGTGCCACCAGCAGACCGGGACAGGAGAGTGAAAAACTGTTTTTT
CATSRPGQESEKLFF
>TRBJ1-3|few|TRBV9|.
TGTGCCAGCAGCGCGGAGGGGGGAAACACCATATATTTT
CASSAEGGNTIYF
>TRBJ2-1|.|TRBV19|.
TGTGCCAGTAGTAAGGATGGGAGCTCCTACAATGAGCAGTTCTTC
CASSKDGSSYNEQFF
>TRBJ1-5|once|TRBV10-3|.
TGTGCCATCAGTGACCCCGGGGCAGGGGCAAGGAGTCAGCCCCAGCATTTT
CAISDPGAGARSQPQHF
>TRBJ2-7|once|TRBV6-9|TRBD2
TGTGCCAGCAGTACCCTCCCGGGGGGGTCCGACGAGCAGTACTTC
CASSTLPGGSDEQYF
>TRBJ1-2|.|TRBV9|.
TGTGCCAGCAGGGGAGAGGGCTACACCTTC
CASRGEGYTF
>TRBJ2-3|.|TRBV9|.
TGTGCCAGCAGCTTGGGGCAGGGGAAGTCCACAGATACGCAGTATTTT
CASSLGQGKSTDTQYF
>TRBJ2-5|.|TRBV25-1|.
TGTGCCAGCAGTGAATTCCGAGGGGCGGGGGAGACCCAGTACTTC
CASSEFRGAGETQYF
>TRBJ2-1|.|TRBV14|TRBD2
TGTGCCAGCAGCCCCCGGACTAGCGGGTACAATGAGCAGTTCTTC
CASSPRTSGYNEQFF
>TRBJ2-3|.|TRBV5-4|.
TGTGCCAGCACGAGACGGTTCGGCACAGATACGCAGTATTTT
CASTRRFGTDTQYF
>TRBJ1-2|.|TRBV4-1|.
TGCGCCAGCAGCCAGGGAACAGGGCTTAGCTATGGCTACACCTTC
CASSQGTGLSYGYTF
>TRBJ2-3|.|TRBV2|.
TGTGCCAGCAGTGGTTTGGGGGGACCCACAGATACGCAGTATTTT
CASSGLGGPTDTQYF
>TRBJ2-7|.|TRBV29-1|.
TGCAGCGTTGAAGCCCCCGAGGTCTGGGGATCGGACTTAACCTACGAGCAGTACTTC
CSVEAPEVWGSDLTYEQYF
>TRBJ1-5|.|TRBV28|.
TGTGCCAGCAGTACCGGGCCCGATGATAGCAATCAGCCCCAGCATTTT
CASSTGPDDSNQPQHF
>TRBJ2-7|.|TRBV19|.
TGTGCCAGTAGTATACGGGACACAGCCTACGAGCAGTACTTC
CASSIRDTAYEQYF
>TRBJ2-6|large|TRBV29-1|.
TGCAGCGTTGTAGCCTCCTCTGGGGCCAACGTCCTGACTTTC
CSVVASSGANVLTF
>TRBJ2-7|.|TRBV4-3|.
TGCGCCAGCAGCTGGGGGGTAGGTGACTACCCCTACGAGCAGTACTTC
CASSWGVGDYPYEQYF
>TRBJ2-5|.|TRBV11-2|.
TGTGCCAGCAGCTTCAGCGTGGGCCAAGAGACCCAGTACTTC
CASSFSVGQETQYF
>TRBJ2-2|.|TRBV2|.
TGTGCCAGCGGCGGGACACCCCTCCGCACCGGGGAGCTGTTTTTT
CASGGTPLRTGELFF
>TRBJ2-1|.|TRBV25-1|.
TGTGCCAGCAGTGAATTCGGTGGTCGGGAGCAGTTCTTC
CASSEFGGREQFF
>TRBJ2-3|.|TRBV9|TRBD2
TGTGCCAGCACCTACGGGAGGGCTAGCACAGATACGCAGTATTTT
CASTYGRASTDTQYF
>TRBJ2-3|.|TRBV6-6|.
TGTGCCAGCAGTTACTCAGGCCATACGCAGTATTTT
CASSYSGHTQYF
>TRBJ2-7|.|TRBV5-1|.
TGCGCCAGCACCCTAGGGGGGGCGAGCTCCTACGAGCAGTACTTC
CASTLGGASSYEQYF
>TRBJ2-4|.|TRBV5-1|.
TGCGCCAGCAGCTTGGGCGGGGTAGCCAAAAACATTCAGTACTTC
CASSLGGVAKNIQYF
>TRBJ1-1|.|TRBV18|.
TGTGCCAGCTCACTTGACAAACTCGGTTTGTCCACTGAAGCTTTCTTT
CASSLDKLGLSTEAFF
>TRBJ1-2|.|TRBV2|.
TGTGCCAGCAGTGAAGACAGGGAGCCAAGTGGCTACACCTTC
CASSEDREPSGYTF
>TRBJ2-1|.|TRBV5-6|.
TGTGCCAGCAGCTTGGGAGGGGTTACCTACAATGAGCAGTTCTTC
CASSLGGVTYNEQFF
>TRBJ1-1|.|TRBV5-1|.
TGCGCCAGCAGCATTTTTGGTCTGAACACTGAAGCTTTCTTT
CASSIFGLNTEAFF
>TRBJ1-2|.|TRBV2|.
TGTGCCAGCAGTGGGGGCAAAAGTTACTATGGCTACACCTTC
CASSGGKSYYGYTF
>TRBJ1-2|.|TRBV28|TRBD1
TGTGCCAGCAGTTTCCGCGGGACAGATCGCAACTATGGCTACACCTTC
CASSFRGTDRNYGYTF
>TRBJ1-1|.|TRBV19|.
TGTGCCAGTAGTATAGGGCCCGCTGAAGCTTTCTTT
CASSIGPAEAFF
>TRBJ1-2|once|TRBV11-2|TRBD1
TGTGCCAGCAGCTTAGGCGGACAGGGTGGCAACTATGGCTACACCTTC
CASSLGGQGGNYGYTF
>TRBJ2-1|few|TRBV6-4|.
TGTGCCAGCAGTGAGTCAGGGGAGAACAATGAGCAGTTCTTC
CASSESGENNEQFF
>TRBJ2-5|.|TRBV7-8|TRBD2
TGTGCCAGTATAATTCGGGGGGGCTCCCCGTACCAAGAGACCCAGTACTTC
CASIIRGGSPYQETQYF
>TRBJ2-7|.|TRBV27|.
TGTGCCAGCAGTTTAGCCAACGGATGGCAGGCCTACGAGCAGTACTTC
CASSLANGWQAYEQYF
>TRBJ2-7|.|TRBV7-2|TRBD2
TGTGCCAGCAGCTCCCGAGGGCAGCGGGGGGGGTACGAGCAGTACTTC
CASSSRGQRGGYEQYF
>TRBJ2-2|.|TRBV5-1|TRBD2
TGCGTCAGCAGCATTACTAGCGGGATGAACACCGGGGAGCTGTTTTTT
CVSSITSGMNTGELFF
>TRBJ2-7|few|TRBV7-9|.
TGTGCCAGCAGCTTAGCCCCTAACTCCTACGAGCAGTACTTC
CASSLAPNSYEQYF